This TCR beta chain was retrieved from a study of T cell repertoires in cytomegalovirus infection. Study context: Carrying CMV and the relevant HLA type showed in public TCR beta signatures. Points from the study as a whole: There were HLA-C-restricted CMV-specific TCR beta clonotypes dominating the ex vivo response.

TCRdb processed the reads anew with MiXCR; each CDR3 protein has one entry. The repertoire includes roughly 230,000 distinct CDR3 sequences, over 15% of them detected once, and around 43% sits in the top ten. Germline CDR1 and CDR2: DFQATT and SNEGSKA (reference sequence). The CDR3 loop spans 15 amino acids. The V end was cut by 6 bases, the J end by 0 bases, with 18 bases between. This clonotype showed up many times. Its specificity is unknown. The V and J genes are TRBV20-1 and TRBJ2-7; tentative D call: TRBD2 (6 bases). Sequencing was performed on CD8+ T cells from PBMCs. The clonotype comes from a human donor in good health (CMV status not recorded). Some clones in this sample may be carry-over from other donors' samples. CDR3 protein: CSATNSGEASYEQYF. For the CDR3, the DNA is TGCAGTGCAACTAATTCGGGAGAGGCCTCCTACGAGCAGTACTTC.